The following is a TCR beta chain sequence with its context. Trimming left V 4 bases short and J 6 bases short, with 7 bases between. Germline CDR1 is MNHEY and CDR2 is SMNVEV (reference sequence). This CDR3 has 11 amino acids. The repertoire was sequenced with immunoSEQ multiplex PCR; TCRdb's copy has only in-frame clones and lacks some. The profile shows approximately 2.3 million clones, approximately 93% of them singletons. The sample belongs to a study of shared clonotypes between healthy human individuals. This chain links TRBV27 with TRBJ2-7; D is undetermined. This TCR was sampled from a man aged 18 to 30 in good health. Some clones in this sample may be carry-over from other donors' samples. The sample consisted of naive CD4+ T cells from PBMCs. As for subset: CD45RA+ positively selected. The CDR3 protein is CASSSGAEQYF. CDR3 DNA: TGTGCCAGCAGTTCCGGTGCCGAGCAGTACTTC.